Below are 25 T cell receptor beta chains sequenced from a single sample in a study of beta chain features in type 1 diabetes. Every isolated RNA sample was fully reverse transcribed, so sequencing captured expressed TCRB transcripts. Some clones are missing from TCRdb's copy, which holds only in-frame ones; the method was immunoSEQ multiplex PCR. The profile shows hundreds of thousands of clones, roughly 31% of them singletons. The sequenced sample consisted of naive CD4+ T cells from blood. These receptors were taken from a young man in good health.

The chain couples TRBV7-2 to TRBJ2-7; no reliable D call. From germline, CDR1 is SGHTA and CDR2 FQGNSA. The CDR3 runs 13 residues. The germline V and J ends were trimmed by 4 bases and 4 bases, with 11 bases remaining between them. The CDR3 sequence is CASSSPNTYEQYF. The CDR3 DNA reads TGTGCCAGCAGCTCCCCGAACACGTACGAGCAGTACTTC.

This clone appeared a few times. The chain joins TRBV28 to TRBJ2-3; D perhaps matches TRBD2 (5 bases). Germline V lookup: CDR1 MDHEN, CDR2 SYDVKM. The CDR3 consists of 13 residues. V lost 4 bases and J 11 bases, leaving 16 bases between the germline ends. CDR3 coding DNA: TGTGCCAGCAGTTCACGGGGAGTGAGGGTGCAGTATTTT. Amino acids: CASSSRGVRVQYF.

This clone was seen only a few times. The chain has TRBV30 and TRBJ2-7; TRBD2 agrees at 11 bases. The CDR3 length is 16 residues. Germline CDR1 is GTSNPN and CDR2 is SVGIG (reference sequence). J gave up 2 bases and V 0 bases, and 6 bases lay outside the gene matches. CDR3 sequence: CAWSVPLAGVPYEQYF. As DNA, the CDR3 is TGTGCCTGGAGTGTTCCACTAGCGGGAGTCCCCTACGAGCAGTACTTC.

There are a few counts of this clone. The chain couples TRBV5-1 to TRBJ2-7, with D possibly being TRBD1 (6 bases). Germline CDR1 and CDR2: SGHRS and YFSETQ. The CDR3 length is 14 residues. V lost 0 bases and J 7 bases, leaving 14 bases between the germline ends. The DNA for the CDR3 is TGCGCCAGCAGCTTGGGACAGGCCCCCCGGGAGCAGTACTTC. It specifies CASSLGQAPREQYF.

The chain employs TRBV4-3 and TRBJ2-7; D may be TRBD1 (6 bases). Germline V CDR1 and CDR2: LGHNA, YSLEER. V gave up 0 bases and J gave up 7 bases, with 19 bases separating them. The CDR3 sequence is 16 residues long. The CDR3 nucleotides are TGCGCCAGCAGCCAAGATCTGAGACAGGCGGCGGATGAGCAGTACTTC. Amino acid sequence: CASSQDLRQAADEQYF.

The J gene is TRBJ2-3, the V gene TRBV7-8; TRBD1 or TRBD2 may be the D gene (6 bases each). Trimming shortened V by 5 bases and J by 0 bases, and 15 bases separated the two germline ends. This CDR3 contains 16 residues. The germline CDR1 and CDR2 sequences are SGHVS and FQNEAQ. CDR3 DNA: TGTGCCAGCAGCCGGAGAGGGGGGACTAGCACAGATACGCAGTATTTT. This translates into CASSRRGGTSTDTQYF. Variable domain in full (rest from reference TRBV7-8 and TRBJ2-3): GAGVSQSPRYKVAKRGQDVALRCDPISGHVSLFWYQQALGQGPEFLTYFQNEAQLDKSGLPSDRFFAERPEGSVSTLKIQRTQQEDSAVYLCASSRRGGTSTDTQYFGPGTRLTVL.

This clone was counted once. This chain joins TRBV7-2 and TRBJ1-2; the D gene is possibly TRBD1 (5 bases). The germline gives CDR1 SGHTA, CDR2 FQGNSA. The CDR3 has 12 residues. V was clipped by 3 bases and J by 8 bases, with 10 bases between them. In DNA, the CDR3 is TGTGCCAGCAGCTTCCCGGGGCAGGGCTACACCTTC. Amino acids: CASSFPGQGYTF. Full variable domain (outside the CDR3, taken from reference TRBV7-2 and TRBJ1-2): GAGVSQSPSNKVTEKGKDVELRCDPISGHTALYWYRQSLGQGLEFLIYFQGNSAPDKSGLPSDRFSAERTGGSVSTLTIQRTQQEDSAVYLCASSFPGQGYTFGSGTRLTVV.

The rearrangement links TRBV5-1 to TRBJ2-7, with 9 bases fitting TRBD1. V trimming: 4 bases; J trimming: 7 bases; junction bases outside the gene matches: 12. Germline V lookup: CDR1 SGHRS, CDR2 YFSETQ. The CDR3 spans 15 residues. As DNA, the CDR3 is TGCGCCAGCAGCAGGACAGGGGACCCTGTGGGGGAGCAGTACTTC. Its protein product is CASSRTGDPVGEQYF.

The gene calls are TRBV15 and TRBJ2-1, with D unresolved. Trimming stripped 5 bases from V and 4 bases from J, with 12 bases between. The CDR3 has 14 residues. Looked up from germline, CDR1 is LNHNV and CDR2 is YYDKDF (reference sequence). CDR3 in DNA: TGTGCCACCAGCGAGTTGGGCCTATACAATGAGCAGTTCTTC. As protein: CATSELGLYNEQFF.

The rearrangement links TRBV30 to TRBJ2-7; 12 bases are shared with TRBD2. The junction had 9 bases not matched to a gene; V was cut back by 3 bases and J by 6 bases. Germline-derived CDR1 and CDR2 are GTSNPN and SVGIG (reference sequence). This CDR3 is 15 amino acids long. The CDR3 DNA reads TGTGCCTGGAGGTCGAGACTAGCGGGAGATTTCGAGCAGTACTTC. Its protein is CAWRSRLAGDFEQYF.

The sample holds one count of this clone. The rearrangement links TRBV27 to TRBJ2-1; D perhaps matches TRBD1 (6 bases). This CDR3 region has 16 residues. From germline, CDR1 is MNHEY and CDR2 SMNVEV (reference sequence). Trimming left V 5 bases short and J 3 bases short, with 17 bases between. CDR3 bases: TGTGCCAGCAGTCGACAGTACAGGGACCTCTACAATGAGCAGTTCTTC. It translates to CASSRQYRDLYNEQFF.

This clone showed up just a few times. This chain connects TRBV15 to TRBJ2-7; D gene uncertain. Germline CDR1 is LNHNV and CDR2 is YYDKDF (reference sequence). The CDR3 contains 16 residues. V lost 0 bases and J lost 7, with 19 bases in between. The CDR3 loop reads CATSRERPSIGEEQYF. The CDR3 DNA reads TGTGCCACCAGCAGAGAGAGACCTTCTATTGGGGAAGAGCAGTACTTC.

This chain links TRBV11-2 with TRBJ2-1; 8 bases are a match to TRBD2. Per germline, CDR1 SGHAT and CDR2 FQNNGV. After removal of 5 bases from V and 7 bases from J, the junction contained 10 bases not matched to a gene. The length of the CDR3 is 15 residues. CDR3 sequence (DNA): TGTGCCAGCAGCCCGACGGGCGGGAGGTTAAATGAGCAGTTCTTC. As protein: CASSPTGGRLNEQFF.

This clone has only a few counts. The gene calls are TRBV7-2 and TRBJ2-7; D is uncertain. The CDR3 is 12 residues long. The V gene lost 5 bases and the J gene lost 3 bases, with 8 bases spanning the gap. The germline V gene has CDR1 SGHTA and CDR2 FQGNSA. Here the CDR3 reads CASSTTSYEQYF. The DNA of the CDR3 is TGTGCCAGCAGCACAACGAGCTACGAGCAGTACTTC.

In its sample, this clone was seen a few times. The chain combines TRBV7-9 with TRBJ1-2; no clear D gene. Trimming left V 3 bases short and J 6 bases short, with 8 bases between. The length of the CDR3 is 12 residues. Germline V CDR1 and CDR2: SEHNR, FQNEAQ (reference sequence). CDR3 bases: TGTGCCAGCAGCTTTACCTATGATGGCTACACCTTC. This gives the protein CASSFTYDGYTF.

This chain links TRBV7-2 with TRBJ2-7; D remains ambiguous. The germline gives CDR1 SGHTA, CDR2 FQGNSA. Between the trimmed V and J ends, which lost 1 base and 2 bases, there was a span of 12 bases. The CDR3 covers 15 residues. CDR3 protein: CASSLGRSAAYEQYF. The CDR3 nucleotides are TGTGCCAGCAGCTTAGGTCGCAGCGCCGCCTACGAGCAGTACTTC. The complete variable domain, with remaining parts taken from reference TRBV7-2 and TRBJ2-7, reads GAGVSQSPSNKVTEKGKDVELRCDPISGHTALYWYRQSLGQGLEFLIYFQGNSAPDKSGLPSDRFSAERTGGSVSTLTIQRTQQEDSAVYLCASSLGRSAAYEQYFGPGTRLTVT.

The J gene is TRBJ2-7, the V gene TRBV7-2; D gene uncertain. The CDR3 has 14 residues. Trimming pared 2 bases from V and 4 bases from J, leaving 12 bases between. The germline V gene encodes CDR1 SGHTA and CDR2 FQGNSA. CDR3 sequence: CASSLTGSGYEQYF. In DNA form, the CDR3 reads TGTGCCAGCAGCTTAACCGGGTCCGGGTACGAGCAGTACTTC.

V gene TRBV4-1 combines with J gene TRBJ2-5; D unclear. Between the trimmed V and J ends, which lost 0 bases and 7 bases, there was a span of 6 bases. Germline CDR1 is MGHRA and CDR2 is YSYEKL. The CDR3 is 12 amino acids. The CDR3 DNA is TGCGCCAGCAGCCAAGAGGCCGGGACCCAGTACTTC. It yields the protein CASSQEAGTQYF.

This clone was recorded a few times. The chain combines TRBV18 with TRBJ2-7; 11 bases fit TRBD1. Looked up from germline, CDR1 is KGHSH and CDR2 is LQKENI. V lost 5 bases, J lost 3 bases, and 3 bases stayed unmatched. The length of the CDR3 is 14 residues. The CDR3 DNA sequence: TGTGCCAGCTCAACCGGGACAGGGGGCTACGAGCAGTACTTC. It is translated as CASSTGTGGYEQYF. Looking up the rest from reference TRBV18 and TRBJ2-7 gives the full variable domain: NAGVMQNPRHLVRRRGQEARLRCSPMKGHSHVYWYRQLPEEGLKFMVYLQKENIIDESGMPKERFSAEFPKEGPSILRIQQVVRGDSAAYFCASSTGTGGYEQYFGPGTRLTVT.

The rearrangement links TRBV7-9 to TRBJ2-7, with TRBD2 matching 9 bases. V was clipped by 3 bases and J by 9 bases; unmatched bases: 12. The germline CDR1 and CDR2 sequences are SEHNR and FQNEAQ (reference sequence). This CDR3 contains 15 residues. CDR3 region: CASSFSAGTSPGQYF. The DNA of the CDR3 is TGTGCCAGCAGCTTTAGCGCAGGGACTAGCCCAGGGCAGTACTTC.

The V gene is TRBV5-4, the J gene TRBJ2-4, with 10 bases lining up with TRBD1. The CDR3 covers 17 residues. CDR1 and CDR2 from the germline V gene are SGHNT and YYREEE (reference sequence). With V trimmed by 6 bases and J by 2 bases, 11 bases remained unmatched. The CDR3 coding sequence is TGTGCCAGCACCTCCGTGACAGGGGGCGAGACCAAAAACATTCAGTACTTC. Translated, it gives CASTSVTGGETKNIQYF.

The rearrangement joins TRBV13 to TRBJ2-6, with D possibly TRBD2 on 6 matching bases. The V end lost 5 bases, the J end lost 0 bases, and 17 bases lay between the germline ends. The CDR3 sequence is 18 residues long. CDR1 is PRHDT and CDR2 is FYEKMQ in the germline V gene (reference sequence). The DNA of the CDR3 is TGTGCCAGCAGCCGGGGGTATAGAGGGTCCTCTGGGGCCAACGTCCTGACTTTC. It translates to CASSRGYRGSSGANVLTF.

The V gene is TRBV29-1, the J gene TRBJ2-3, with TRBD2 matching over 10 bases. The junction had 4 bases not matched to a gene; V was cut back by 2 bases and J by 5 bases. From germline, CDR1 is SQVTM and CDR2 ANQGSEA. This CDR3 contains 14 residues. The CDR3 nucleotides read TGCAGCGTTGAACCTAGCGGGAGCGGAGATACGCAGTATTTT. Encoded protein: CSVEPSGSGDTQYF.

The chain joins TRBV2 to TRBJ2-1; 8 bases align to TRBD1. The CDR3 contains 13 residues. CDR1 is SNHLY and CDR2 is FYNNEI in the germline V gene. The V segment lost 5 bases and the J segment 6 bases; nucleotides outside the gene matches: 3. In DNA, the CDR3 is TGTGCCAGCAGTCCACAGGGGGTCAATGAGCAGTTCTTC. This codes for CASSPQGVNEQFF.

The V gene is TRBV6-1, the J gene TRBJ2-1, with 12 bases aligning to TRBD2. This CDR3 region has 15 residues. Germline V CDR1 and CDR2: MNHNS, SASEGT. Germline trimming cut 4 bases from V and 6 bases from J; bases unmatched to any gene: 4. CDR3 loop: CASSVTSGSINEQFF. DNA of the CDR3: TGTGCCAGCAGTGTGACTAGCGGGAGTATCAATGAGCAGTTCTTC.